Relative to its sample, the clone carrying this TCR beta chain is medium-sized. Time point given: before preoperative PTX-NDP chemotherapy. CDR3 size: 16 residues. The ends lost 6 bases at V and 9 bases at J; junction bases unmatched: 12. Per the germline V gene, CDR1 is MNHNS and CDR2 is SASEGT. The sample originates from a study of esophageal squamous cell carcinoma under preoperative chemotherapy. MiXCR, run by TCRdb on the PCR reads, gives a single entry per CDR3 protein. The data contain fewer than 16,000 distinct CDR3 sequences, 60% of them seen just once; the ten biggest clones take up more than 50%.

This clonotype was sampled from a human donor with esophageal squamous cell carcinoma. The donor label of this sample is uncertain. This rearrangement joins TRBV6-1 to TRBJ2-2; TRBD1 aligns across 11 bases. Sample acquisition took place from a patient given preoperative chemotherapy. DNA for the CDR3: TGTGCCAGCAGCCTTCGGACAGGGGGCGCGAATTGGGAGCTGTTTTTT. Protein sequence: CASSLRTGGANWELFF.